These T cell receptor beta chains were read from a single sample in a study of T cells after yellow fever vaccination. MiXCR was run by TCRdb on the 5' RACE reads, yielding one entry per CDR3 protein. In the table there are about 360,000 distinct CDR3 sequences, roughly 6.1% of which are singletons. The specimen was PBMCs, collected 5 days after the yellow fever booster vaccination. The source is a man aged 30 to 39 who received the YFV17D yellow fever vaccine. Each CDR3 is given with its conserved first and last residue. The D gene is left open where the match is weak. For some rows the clone size is stated as once, few or many, or as a class when expanded; others skip it.

v_call	d_call	clone_size	j_call	cdr3_nt	cdr3_aa
TRBV12-3/TRBV12-4	NA	NA	TRBJ2-2	TGTGCCAGCAGCTTTCATGGGAGGTTCGCGAACACCGGGGAGCTGTTTTTT	CASSFHGRFANTGELFF
TRBV5-1	TRBD1	many	TRBJ2-5	TGCGCCAGCAGCCCAGGCTCCGGGACAGGAGAGACCCAGTACTTC	CASSPGSGTGETQYF
TRBV5-1	NA	many	TRBJ2-7	TGCGCCAGTCATGACGGACTGCGGGGCGAGCAGTACTTC	CASHDGLRGEQYF
TRBV24-1	TRBD2	NA	TRBJ2-2	TGTGCCACCAGCTCCGCTAGCGGGGTTAACACCGGGGAGCTGTTTTTT	CATSSASGVNTGELFF
TRBV20-1	TRBD1	few	TRBJ1-4	TGCAGTGCTAGAGATTACATAGGGGGCGATGAAAAACTGTTTTTT	CSARDYIGGDEKLFF
TRBV3-1	TRBD1	many	TRBJ1-6	TGTGCCAGCAGCCAAGCGGGACAGGGAGATTCACCCCTCCACTTT	CASSQAGQGDSPLHF
TRBV11-1	NA	many	TRBJ2-1	TGTGCCAGCAGCTTACGGGACCAGCTCGGTGAGCAGTTCTTC	CASSLRDQLGEQFF
TRBV7-2	TRBD1	NA	TRBJ1-2	TGTGCCAGCAGCGAGCAGGGGGCACCCCTTTTGCGCTATGGCTACACCTTC	CASSEQGAPLLRYGYTF
TRBV3-1	TRBD2	NA	TRBJ2-7	TGTGCCAGCACACAAGGGGTAGCGGGAACCTACGAGCAGTACTTC	CASTQGVAGTYEQYF
TRBV6-5	TRBD1	few	TRBJ1-1	TGTGCCAGCAGTTACTCGGCGACAGGGGATACTGAAGCTTTCTTT	CASSYSATGDTEAFF
TRBV4-3	NA	NA	TRBJ2-3	TGCGCCAGCAGCCAAGATTGGGGCGGCCACGGCACAGATACGCAGTATTTT	CASSQDWGGHGTDTQYF
TRBV19	NA	NA	TRBJ2-1	TGTGCCAGTAGTCCACAGACAGCCTCCTCCTACAATGAGCAGTCCTTC	CASSPQTASSYNEQSF
TRBV10-1	NA	few	TRBJ2-5	TGCGCCAGCAGTGAAGAGGAGTTAGAGACCCAGTACTTC	CASSEEELETQYF
TRBV9	NA	few	TRBJ2-7	TGTGCCAGCAGCGTAGGTTTGACCGAGTCCTACGAGCAGTACTTC	CASSVGLTESYEQYF
TRBV25-1	NA	few	TRBJ2-7	TGTGCCAGCAAAGGGCAGTTCTACGAGCAGTACTTC	CASKGQFYEQYF
TRBV5-1	TRBD2	NA	TRBJ2-2	TGCGCCAGCAGCTTGGCCAGGAGCGGGAGTCCCGGGGAGCTGTTTTTT	CASSLARSGSPGELFF
TRBV20-1	NA	many	TRBJ2-1	TGCAGTGCTAGCGGTTGGCCGGGTGAGCAGTTCTTC	CSASGWPGEQFF
TRBV5-1	NA	few	TRBJ2-2	TGCGCCAGCAGCTTCCTCTCAAGCACCGGGGAGCTGTTTTTT	CASSFLSSTGELFF
TRBV29-1	TRBD2	many	TRBJ2-7	TGCAGCGTCGGGGGGACTAGCGGGAGAGCGGTCGAGCAGTACTTC	CSVGGTSGRAVEQYF
TRBV11-3	NA	NA	TRBJ2-5	TGTGCCAGCAGCTTAGGGGCGCACCAAGAGACCCAGTACTTC	CASSLGAHQETQYF
TRBV28	TRBD1	many	TRBJ2-1	TGTGCCAGCAAAGATACAAAAAAGACAGGGGGCGCTGGGTTCTTC	CASKDTKKTGGAGFF
TRBV7-2	NA	many	TRBJ1-5	TGTGCCATAGCAAGCCCGAATCAGCCCCAGCATTTT	CAIASPNQPQHF
TRBV6-5	NA	many	TRBJ1-2	TGTGCCAGCAGTTACTCTACAAGCACCTCAAACACTAACTATGGCTACACCTTC	CASSYSTSTSNTNYGYTF
TRBV21-1	NA	NA	TRBJ2-1	TGTGCCAGCAGCAAAGATAGTAAAGGGAGCTCCTACAATGAGCAGTTCTTC	CASSKDSKGSSYNEQFF
TRBV7-6	TRBD2	few	TRBJ2-5	TGTGCCAGCAGCCCGGGAGGCGCTTTAGGGACCCAGTACTTC	CASSPGGALGTQYF
TRBV19	NA	few	TRBJ2-6	TGTGCCACCCATCTTTCTGGGGCCAACGTCCTGACTTTC	CATHLSGANVLTF
TRBV7-2	TRBD2	many	TRBJ2-1	TGTGCCAGCAGCTTAGGAAGGTCGGGAGGGGGTGAGCAGTTCTTC	CASSLGRSGGGEQFF
TRBV29-1	NA	many	TRBJ2-7	TGCAGCGTTTACGTCCTAGAAGGCTCGGTTCATTACGAGCAGTACTTC	CSVYVLEGSVHYEQYF
TRBV6-2/TRBV6-3	NA	NA	TRBJ2-5	TGTGCCAGCCGGACCCGGGGGACCCAGTACTTC	CASRTRGTQYF
TRBV4-2	NA	many	TRBJ1-1	TGTGCCAGCAGCCAGCTGAACACTGAAGCTTTCTTT	CASSQLNTEAFF
TRBV5-1	TRBD1	many	TRBJ2-1	TGCGCCAGCAGCTTGGCTCCGGGACAGTACAATGAGCAGTTCTTC	CASSLAPGQYNEQFF
TRBV20-1	NA	many	TRBJ2-3	TGCAGTGCGCGGACCAGGAGCACAGATACGCAGTATTTT	CSARTRSTDTQYF
TRBV18	TRBD2	few	TRBJ2-1	TGTGCCAGCTCCCCTACTAGCGGGAGGGCCGAGTTCTTC	CASSPTSGRAEFF
TRBV11-2	TRBD1	few	TRBJ2-5	TGTGCCAGCAGCCCAACCGAACAGGGGATTTTAATTGTTCAAGAGACCCAGTACTTC	CASSPTEQGILIVQETQYF
TRBV7-2	NA	many	TRBJ2-3	TGTGCCAGCACTAATGCAGGAGGCGGTGCAGATACGCAGTATTTT	CASTNAGGGADTQYF
TRBV19	TRBD1	NA	TRBJ1-5	TGTGCCAGTAGTAGGCACCGGGACAGGGACAATCAGCCCCAGCATTTT	CASSRHRDRDNQPQHF
TRBV6-2/TRBV6-3	NA	NA	TRBJ1-5	TGTGCCAGCACAGGGGTGTATAGCAATCAGCCCCAGCATTTT	CASTGVYSNQPQHF
TRBV5-4	TRBD2	NA	TRBJ2-1	TGCGCCACCATATCGGGGACAACACCGGGACTAGCCCTATACAATGAGCAGTTCTTC	CATISGTTPGLALYNEQFF
TRBV12-3/TRBV12-4	NA	NA	TRBJ2-7	TGTGCCAGCAGTTTAAATTGGTTTTGGGAGCAGTACTTC	CASSLNWFWEQYF
TRBV7-9	TRBD2	NA	TRBJ2-3	TGTGCCAGCAGCTTATTACCGGGACTAGCGGGCACAGATACGCAGTATTTT	CASSLLPGLAGTDTQYF
TRBV15	NA	few	TRBJ2-7	TGTGCCACCAGCAGAGCACCTACAGGGAGCTCCTACGAGCAGTACTTC	CATSRAPTGSSYEQYF
TRBV6-1	NA	few	TRBJ2-1	TGTGCCAGCTATCAGGGAAACACCTACAATGAGCAGTTCTTC	CASYQGNTYNEQFF
TRBV10-1	NA	few	TRBJ2-3	TGCGCCAGCAGTGAAGATAGTAGTGATACGCAGTATTTT	CASSEDSSDTQYF
TRBV5-4	TRBD1	NA	TRBJ1-6	TGTGCCAGCACCGAACAGGGGGCCTATTCACCCCTCCACTTT	CASTEQGAYSPLHF
TRBV29-1	TRBD1	many	TRBJ2-3	TGCAGCGGCCGGGACAGGGTAAATGGAGATACGCAGTATTTT	CSGRDRVNGDTQYF
TRBV2	TRBD1	many	TRBJ2-4	TGTGCCAGCAGTGACACGACAGGGTTGGCAGCCAAAAACATTCAGTACTTC	CASSDTTGLAAKNIQYF
TRBV3-1	NA	NA	TRBJ2-7	TGTGCCAGCAGCCATGTCTACGAGCAGTACTTC	CASSHVYEQYF